The next 32 T cell receptor beta chains were all read from a single sample in a study of graft-versus-host responses after intestinal transplantation. No cognate antigen is known for these TCRs. The assay was immunoSEQ multiplex PCR, and TCRdb's table has in-frame clones only and misses some. The sample carries approximately 82,000 clones, approximately 92% recorded once. The material sequenced was unstimulated CD8+ T cells sorted from spleen or lymph node cells, taken before transplant. The receptors come from a human donor who was the organ donor for an intestinal transplant.

The rearrangement uses TRBV4-2 and TRBJ2-1; TRBD2 matches 11 bases. Germline-derived CDR1 and CDR2 are LGHNA and YNFKEQ. V lost 2 bases to trimming and J lost 7 bases; unmatched junction nucleotides: 4. The CDR3 has 15 amino acids. CDR3 DNA sequence: TGTGCCAGCAGCCAACGACTAGCGGGAAAAAATGAGCAGTTCTTC. Encoded protein: CASSQRLAGKNEQFF.

The chain links TRBV13 to TRBJ2-7, with D possibly matching TRBD2 (6 bases). CDR1 and CDR2 from the germline V gene are PRHDT and FYEKMQ (reference sequence). V lost 4 bases, J lost 3 bases, and 13 bases lay in between. This CDR3 is built from 14 residues. The CDR3 sequence is CASSSGTGRYEQYF. The CDR3 region has the DNA TGTGCCAGCAGCTCCGGGACTGGACGCTACGAGCAGTACTTC.

The rearrangement joins TRBV7-9 to TRBJ2-1, with no clear D. The CDR3 length is 13 residues. Germline V gene lookup returns CDR1 SEHNR and CDR2 FQNEAQ (reference sequence). Trimming took off 9 bases at V and 0 bases at J, with 9 bases between the two ends. Here the CDR3 reads CASGDSSYNEQFF. For the CDR3, the DNA is TGTGCCAGTGGTGATAGCTCCTACAATGAGCAGTTCTTC.

This chain links TRBV6-6 with TRBJ1-5; D not resolved. The CDR3 has 14 amino acids. V was clipped by 0 bases and J by 4 bases, with 7 bases between them. In germline, CDR1 is MNHNY, CDR2 SVGAGI (reference sequence). The CDR3 coding sequence is TGTGCCAGCAGTTACTCTTCCAGAAATCAGCCCCAGCATTTT. It yields the protein CASSYSSRNQPQHF.

The chain has TRBV5-1 and TRBJ1-2; perhaps TRBD1 as D (5 bases). V lost 2 bases, J lost 7 bases, and 12 bases lay in between. CDR1 is SGHRS and CDR2 is YFSETQ in the germline V gene. This CDR3 comprises 13 residues. CDR3 DNA: TGCGCCAGCAGCTTTGCGGGGACTTCTGGCTACACCTTC. It yields the protein CASSFAGTSGYTF.

The J gene is TRBJ2-7, the V gene TRBV9; possible D gene TRBD2, 7 bases. The CDR3 length is 16 residues. V lost 0 bases and J 3 bases, leaving 16 bases between the germline ends. Looked up from germline, CDR1 is SGDLS and CDR2 is YYNGEE. CDR3 bases: TGTGCCAGCAGCGTAGGCCTAGCGGAGGGGGGCTACGAGCAGTACTTC. It is translated as CASSVGLAEGGYEQYF.

The chain has TRBV1 and TRBJ2-3; the D call in the table, TRBD1, was not verified against the DNA. TRBV1 is classified as a pseudogene. The CDR3 runs 13 residues. DNA for the CDR3: TGCACCAGGTGGGGCCAAAGCACAGATACGCAGTATTTT. This translates into CTRWGQSTDTQYF.

The J gene is TRBJ2-5, the V gene TRBV6-5; 7 bases are shared with TRBD2. Germline V gene lookup returns CDR1 MNHEY and CDR2 SVGAGI. V lost 6 bases to trimming and J lost 1 base; unmatched junction nucleotides: 8. This CDR3 has 15 residues. For the CDR3, the DNA is TGTGCCAGCAGCCCAGGGTGGGGGGGCCAAGAGACCCAGTACTTC. Translating gives CASSPGWGGQETQYF.

V usage is TRBV7-9 and J usage is TRBJ2-7, with a tentative D call TRBD2 (6 bases). V lost 0 bases to trimming and J lost 3 bases, with 6 bases between them. There are 13 residues in the CDR3. Looked up from germline, CDR1 is SEHNR and CDR2 is FQNEAQ (reference sequence). CDR3 DNA sequence: TGTGCCAGCAGCTTAGCCGGGAGCTACGAGCAGTACTTC. It yields the protein CASSLAGSYEQYF. The full variable domain, in which reference TRBV7-9 and TRBJ2-7 provide the parts outside the CDR3, is DTGVSQNPRHKITKRGQNVTFRCDPISEHNRLYWYRQTLGQGPEFLTYFQNEAQLEKSRLLSDRFSAERPKGSFSTLEIQRTEQGDSAMYLCASSLAGSYEQYFGPGTRLTVT.

The gene calls are TRBV27 and TRBJ2-2; TRBD2 is a possible D gene (6 bases). V gave up 4 bases and J gave up 1 base, with 16 bases separating them. The CDR3 contains 17 residues. Germline lookup yields CDR1 MNHEY and CDR2 SMNVEV (reference sequence). The CDR3, as DNA: TGTGCCAGCAGTTGGTCAACCGGGACTCTGAACACCGGGGAGCTGTTTTTT. This encodes CASSWSTGTLNTGELFF.

The chain employs TRBV19 and TRBJ2-7; TRBD1 is a possible D gene (7 bases). The CDR3 loop spans 15 amino acids. The germline CDR1 and CDR2 sequences are LNHDA and SQIVND (reference sequence). V shed 4 bases and J shed 0 bases, with 13 bases lying between them. CDR3 DNA sequence: TGTGCCAGTAGTACCGCAGGGGGGAGCTCCTACGAGCAGTACTTC. Protein product: CASSTAGGSSYEQYF.

In its sample, this clone was seen once. The chain combines TRBV7-9 with TRBJ2-7, with 13 bases lining up with TRBD2. J was trimmed by 4 bases and V by 6 bases; bases with no gene match: 6. This CDR3 has 15 amino acids. The V gene's germline CDR1 is SEHNR and CDR2 FQNEAQ (reference sequence). The CDR3 sequence: CASRDGTSGEYEQYF. CDR3 in DNA: TGTGCCAGCAGGGACGGGACTAGCGGGGAATACGAGCAGTACTTC.

The CDR3 coding sequence is TGTGCCACCAGGGCAAGTTCCTCGTATGGCTACACCTTC. This translates into CATRASSSYGYTF. The rearrangement joins TRBV19 to TRBJ1-2, with D perhaps TRBD1 (5 bases). The CDR3 is 13 amino acids. V lost 10 bases, J lost 5 bases, and 17 bases lay in between. In germline, CDR1 is LNHDA, CDR2 SQIVND (reference sequence).

This chain uses TRBV9 with TRBJ1-1; D gene ambiguous. The CDR3 is 16 amino acids. The V and J ends lost 0 bases and 1 base respectively, with 13 bases between them. Germline V gene lookup returns CDR1 SGDLS and CDR2 YYNGEE. CDR3 nucleotides: TGTGCCAGCAGCGTAGTCCCCCGGGAGGGGAACACTGAAGCTTTCTTT. Protein product: CASSVVPREGNTEAFF.

The CDR3 loop reads CASSYFLGRDNEQFF. For the CDR3, the DNA is TGTGCCAGCAGTTACTTCCTGGGTCGGGACAATGAGCAGTTCTTC. V and J are TRBV6-6 and TRBJ2-7; the D is unclear. The J call may be in error: the DNA end matches TRBJ2-1 better. CDR3 length: 15 amino acids. CDR1 and CDR2 from the germline V gene are MNHNY and SVGAGI (reference sequence).

Here the CDR3 reads CASSETSGGTISYEQYF. The CDR3 DNA is TGTGCCAGCAGCGAGACTAGCGGGGGGACCATCTCCTACGAGCAGTACTTC. The chain recombines TRBV9 with TRBJ2-7; the match to TRBD2 covers 13 bases. The CDR3 is 17 amino acids. J gave up 0 bases and V 3 bases, and 6 bases lay outside the gene matches. Per germline, CDR1 SGDLS and CDR2 YYNGEE.

This sequence joins TRBV27 and TRBJ1-5; tentative D call: TRBD1 (5 bases). From germline, CDR1 is MNHEY and CDR2 SMNVEV (reference sequence). This CDR3 has 13 residues. Trimming shortened V by 3 bases and J by 7 bases, and 10 bases separated the two germline ends. DNA for the CDR3: TGTGCCAGCAGTTTCGGGTCAGGGCAGCCCCAGCATTTT. Its translation is CASSFGSGQPQHF.

The V and J genes are TRBV25-1 and TRBJ1-1; TRBD1 matches 7 bases. Germline lookup yields CDR1 MGHDK and CDR2 SYGVNS. The length of the CDR3 is 12 residues. J was trimmed by 6 bases and V by 4 bases; bases with no gene match: 2. In DNA form, the CDR3 reads TGTGCCAGCAGTGGAACAGGGGCTGAAGCTTTCTTT. Translated, it gives CASSGTGAEAFF.

The V call is TRBV10-3, the J call TRBJ2-1; 9 bases line up with TRBD2. The length of the CDR3 is 13 residues. The V and J ends lost 3 bases and 8 bases, in that order; junction bases with no gene match: 2. Germline V gene data show CDR1 as ENHRY and CDR2 as SYGVKD. The CDR3 DNA reads TGTGCCATCAGTGATACTAGCGGGCATGAGCAGTTCTTC. Translated: CAISDTSGHEQFF.

The rearrangement links TRBV9 to TRBJ2-2, with D possibly TRBD1 on 6 matching bases. V was shortened by 1 base and J by 7 bases, with 14 bases between the two germline ends. CDR1 is SGDLS, CDR2 YYNGEE, per germline. This CDR3 spans 15 amino acids. CDR3 nucleotides: TGTGCCAGCAGCGTACGAACAGGGAGAGGCGGGGAGCTGTTTTTT. This translates into CASSVRTGRGGELFF.

This rearrangement joins TRBV7-3 to TRBJ1-5; D is unclear. Germline lookup yields CDR1 SGHTA and CDR2 FQGTGA. The germline V and J ends were trimmed by 7 bases and 5 bases, with 18 bases remaining between them. The CDR3 totals 15 residues. The CDR3 DNA reads as TGTGCCAGCAACAAAGTATGGGCCGGATATCAGCCCCAGCATTTT. Protein sequence: CASNKVWAGYQPQHF.

The gene calls are TRBV6-1 and TRBJ2-7; maybe TRBD2 (7 bases). Germline CDR1 reads MNHNS; CDR2 reads SASEGT. The CDR3 is 13 residues long. The V gene lost 5 bases and the J gene lost 7 bases, with 15 bases spanning the gap. The CDR3 reads CASSPIRGGEQYF. The CDR3 DNA sequence: TGTGCCAGCAGTCCAATCAGGGGAGGGGAGCAGTACTTC.

The gene calls are TRBV4-2 and TRBJ2-3; D call uncertain. Per the germline V gene, CDR1 is LGHNA and CDR2 is YNFKEQ. There are 18 residues in the CDR3. The V gene lost 0 bases and the J gene lost 2 bases, with 18 bases spanning the gap. As DNA, the CDR3 is TGTGCCAGCAGCCAAGATATCCCGGCTAGTAGGCCCACAGATACGCAGTATTTT. Translated, it gives CASSQDIPASRPTDTQYF.

The chain uses TRBV19 and TRBJ2-6; TRBD1 matches 8 bases. Germline V gene data show CDR1 as LNHDA and CDR2 as SQIVND (reference sequence). The CDR3 has 17 residues. The junction had 6 bases not matched to a gene; V was cut back by 3 bases and J by 2 bases. The CDR3 DNA sequence: TGTGCCAGTAGTATTGTGACAGGGGTTCCTGGGGCCAACGTCCTGACTTTC. Its translation is CASSIVTGVPGANVLTF.

This clone appeared a single time. This chain connects TRBV19 to TRBJ1-2; D is possibly TRBD1 (5 bases). The V and J ends lost 7 bases and 6 bases respectively, with 15 bases between them. In germline, CDR1 is LNHDA, CDR2 SQIVND (reference sequence). This CDR3 is built from 13 residues. CDR3: CASTPGTFHGYTF. Here the CDR3 DNA reads TGTGCCAGTACACCCGGGACTTTCCATGGCTACACCTTC.

This chain joins TRBV4-1 and TRBJ2-4, with a tentative D call TRBD2 (6 bases). Per germline, CDR1 MGHRA and CDR2 YSYEKL. This CDR3 contains 21 residues. Trimming took off 4 bases at V and 3 bases at J, with 31 bases between the two ends. CDR3 bases: TGCGCCAGCAGCCCCACCGCATTTTGGATCGGGCGGGGCTTTGACAAAAACATTCAGTACTTC. Its translation is CASSPTAFWIGRGFDKNIQYF.

The chain carries TRBV10-3 and TRBJ2-5; 8 nucleotides align to TRBD1. Losses at the gene ends were 5 bases for V and 5 bases for J; bases not matched to a gene: 7. The CDR3 covers 14 residues. Looked up from germline, CDR1 is ENHRY and CDR2 is SYGVKD. CDR3 in DNA: TGTGCCATCAGTCAGCAGGGGGCTTTGGAGACCCAGTACTTC. This encodes CAISQQGALETQYF.

The chain couples TRBV5-4 to TRBJ1-1, with TRBD1 matching 11 bases. The length of the CDR3 is 14 residues. Germline V gene data show CDR1 as SGHNT and CDR2 as YYREEE (reference sequence). Trimming took 4 bases from V and 5 from J; bases not matched to a gene: 4. The CDR3 protein is CASSAGQGGTEAFF. CDR3 nucleotide sequence: TGTGCCAGCAGCGCGGGACAGGGGGGAACTGAAGCTTTCTTT.

The chain recombines TRBV4-2 with TRBJ2-5; no definite D call. From germline, CDR1 is LGHNA and CDR2 YNFKEQ. The CDR3 consists of 16 residues. V lost 2 bases and J 1 base, leaving 14 bases between the germline ends. The CDR3 spells CASSQQTHSPQETQYF. The CDR3 region has the DNA TGTGCCAGCAGCCAACAAACGCACAGCCCCCAAGAGACCCAGTACTTC.

V and J are TRBV30 and TRBJ1-4; D is unresolved. V shed 5 bases and J shed 0 bases, with 13 bases lying between them. CDR1 and CDR2 from the germline V gene are GTSNPN and SVGIG (reference sequence). The CDR3 loop spans 15 amino acids. DNA for the CDR3: TGTGCCTGGCACGGGGATAGTGCAACTAATGAAAAACTGTTTTTT. Translation: CAWHGDSATNEKLFF.

The V and J genes are TRBV15 and TRBJ1-5; D perhaps matches TRBD1 (5 bases). V lost 0 bases and J 4 bases, leaving 10 bases between the germline ends. The CDR3 spans 15 residues. Germline CDR1 LNHNV, CDR2 YYDKDF (reference sequence). The CDR3 loop reads CATSRDWGGNQPQHF. Written as DNA, the CDR3 is TGTGCCACCAGCAGAGATTGGGGGGGAAATCAGCCCCAGCATTTT.

This clone was seen only once. The chain uses TRBV27 and TRBJ2-1; TRBD2 aligns across 10 bases. Germline CDR1 reads MNHEY; CDR2 reads SMNVEV (reference sequence). V shed 1 base and J 10 bases; nucleotides not matched to a gene: 10. There are 16 residues in the CDR3. DNA of the CDR3: TGTGCCAGCAGTTTATTGGTAGCGGGGGGACCCCCCGAGCAGTTCTTC. Protein sequence: CASSLLVAGGPPEQFF.